This T cell receptor beta chain was documented in a study of shared clonotypes between healthy human individuals. Study overall: Participating donors consisted of a couple of women and a few men aged 18 to 49.

This clone was counted at least ten times. Several immunoSEQ plates received, in even portions, the genomic DNA of each subset. Each unsorted PBMC replicate got 300 ng genomic DNA, around 30,000 genomes. Data came from immunoSEQ multiplex PCR; TCRdb stores just in-frame clones and leaves some out. The sample lists over 95,000 clones, less than 50% occurring once. The TCR comes from a woman in her 40s in good health. Some clones in this sample may be carry-over from other donors' samples. The sequenced sample consisted of PBMCs.

The CDR3 DNA is TGCAGCGTCACAGTAGGGTTAGACACTGAAGCTTTCTTT. Translating it yields CSVTVGLDTEAFF. The chain carries TRBV29-1 and TRBJ1-1; the D is unclear. V was cut by 6 bases and J by 3 bases, with 14 bases left in between. Germline assignment: CDR1 SQVTM and CDR2 ANQGSEA. The CDR3 covers 13 residues.